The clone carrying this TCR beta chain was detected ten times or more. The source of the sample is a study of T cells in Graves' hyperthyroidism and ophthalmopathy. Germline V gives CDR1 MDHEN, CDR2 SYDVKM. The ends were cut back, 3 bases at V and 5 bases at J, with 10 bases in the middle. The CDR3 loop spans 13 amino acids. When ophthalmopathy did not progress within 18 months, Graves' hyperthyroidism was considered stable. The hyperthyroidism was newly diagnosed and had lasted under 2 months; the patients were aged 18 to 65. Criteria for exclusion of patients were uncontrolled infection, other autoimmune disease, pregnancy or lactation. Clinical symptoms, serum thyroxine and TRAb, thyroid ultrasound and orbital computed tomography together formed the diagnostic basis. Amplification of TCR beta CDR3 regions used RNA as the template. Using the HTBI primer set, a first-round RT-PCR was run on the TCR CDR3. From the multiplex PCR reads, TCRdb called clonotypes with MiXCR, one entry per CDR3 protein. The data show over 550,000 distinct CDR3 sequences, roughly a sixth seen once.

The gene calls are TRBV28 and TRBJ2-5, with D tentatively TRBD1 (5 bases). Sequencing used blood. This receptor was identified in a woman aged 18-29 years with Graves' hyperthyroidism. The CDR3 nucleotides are TGTGCCAGCAGTTTGAGCAGGGTTGAGACCCAGTACTTC. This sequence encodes CASSLSRVETQYF. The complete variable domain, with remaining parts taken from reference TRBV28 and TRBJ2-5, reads DVKVTQSSRYLVKRTGEKVFLECVQDMDHENMFWYRQDPGLGLRLIYFSYDVKMKEKGDIPEGYSVSREKKERFSLILESASTNQTSMYLCASSLSRVETQYFGPGTRLLVL.